The 5 T cell receptor beta chains reported below all come from one sample, sequenced in a study of yellow fever vaccine responses in identical twins. One entry per CDR3 protein, called by TCRdb with MiXCR from the RT-PCR reads. In the table there are under 1,100 distinct CDR3 sequences, approximately 88% of which are singletons. The input for sequencing was T cells from blood (PBMCs), unsorted or a sorted subset (not recorded which), taken before or after yellow fever vaccination (not recorded which). These receptors were collected from a woman aged 18-30 years who received the yellow fever vaccine.

The gene calls are TRBV11-2 and TRBJ2-7, with a tentative D call TRBD1 (7 bases). V was clipped by 4 bases and J by 7 bases, with 23 bases between them. The V gene's germline CDR1 is SGHAT and CDR2 FQNNGV. This CDR3 contains 16 residues. In DNA, the CDR3 is TGTGCCAGCAGCTCCTACGACAGGGTGACTAGATGGGAGCAGTACTTC. As protein: CASSSYDRVTRWEQYF.

The rearrangement links TRBV10-3 to TRBJ1-2; 7 positions agree with TRBD1. The CDR3 has 12 residues. Germline-derived CDR1 and CDR2 are ENHRY and SYGVKD. V gave up 11 bases and J gave up 8 bases; unmatched junction bases: 11. The chain's CDR3 is CAVLQGTKGYTF. DNA for the CDR3: TGTGCCGTCCTACAGGGGACAAAGGGCTACACCTTC.

The chain is built from TRBV20-1 and TRBJ2-7, with D possibly TRBD1 on 6 matching bases. The V end lost 6 bases, the J end lost 6 bases, and 21 bases lay between the germline ends. From germline, CDR1 is DFQATT and CDR2 SNEGSKA (reference sequence). The CDR3 is 14 residues long. CDR3 in DNA: TGCAGTGCCTTAACAGGACGCGCCAGGGGCGAGCAGTACTTC. Its protein is CSALTGRARGEQYF.

The V call is TRBV25-1, the J call TRBJ2-1; the match to TRBD2 covers 7 bases. V lost 7 bases, J lost 9 bases, and 3 bases stayed unmatched. The CDR3 sequence is 11 residues long. The V gene's germline CDR1 is MGHDK and CDR2 SYGVNS. For the CDR3, the DNA is TGTGCCAGCACGGCGGGGGTTGAGCAGTTCTTC. This gives the protein CASTAGVEQFF.

This clonotype has more than one count but fewer than ten. This chain connects TRBV23-1 to TRBJ1-2; the D is unclear. TRBV23-1 is noted as an ORF with a role that remains uncertain. V was pared by 0 bases and J by 8 bases, with 13 bases between. This CDR3 is 14 amino acids long. The CDR3 DNA is TGCGCCAGCAGTCAATCGGGCTCGGGAAGGGGCTACACCTTC. Translation: CASSQSGSGRGYTF.